This entry features one T cell receptor beta chain sequence. The antigen this receptor binds is unknown. Germline is not matched at one junction end, which may reflect a read error. These data originate in a study of molecular identifiers for immune sequencing clone quantification (dated by TCRdb to the late 2010s). For the study in its entirety: For a replicate experiment, the RNA from either 20,000 or 100,000 naive CD8 T cells was divided into five aliquots, and four of those aliquots went on to sequencing. The study was a methods study using CD8 T cells to benchmark molecular-identifier clustering-based TCR repertoire sequencing (MIDCIRS) and TCR RNA copy counting. The investigation overall reported the following: Even against a background of about 960,000 naive CD8 T cells, spiked-in Jurkat TCR RNA amounting to a single cell's worth was reported to be detectable. When barcode sub-clustering was not used, chimeric consensus sequences inflated TCR diversity, with chimeras reaching as high as 47%. The naive libraries included spiked-in Jurkat TCR RNA (roughly 11 copies' worth), and this RNA is not part of the donor repertoire. In CMV-specific effector cells, clones with more than 20 RNA copies contained over 99% of molecules, whereas in naive cells such clones contained under 1% of molecules. Highly expanded clone sizes could be underestimated because identical TCR molecules may share a barcode. Modeling gave about 3.2 recovered TCR RNA copies per cell versus roughly 10 by digital PCR, implying approximately 30% capture efficiency.

Libraries of naive CD8 T cells were built from about 20,000 to 1,000,000 sorted cells, with 10%, 30% or 50% of the purified RNA used. Naive CD8 T cells, defined as CD8+CD4-CCR7+CD45RA+, were FACS-sorted into RLT Plus buffer on a BD FACSAria II. To test detection sensitivity, Jurkat RNA equal to under 13 TCR copies was added to samples of about 19,000-1,100,000 naive CD8 T cells. CD8 T cells were enriched with RosetteSep CD8+ T Cell Enrichment Cocktail and Ficoll-Paque, followed by ACK red cell lysis. The CDR3 sequence holds 12 residues, the cysteine and phenylalanine included. The only DNA kept is the CDR3, 36 bases in frame from the first base. The library was generated by PCR. The sequencing machine was a NextSeq 500. Bulk TCR libraries were made following a previously described method, with the TCR primers given in Table S5. The Qiagen AllPrep DNA/RNA kit was used to purify total RNA. Before analysis, reads from multiple sequencing runs of the same library were pooled. The authors' pipeline ran thus. Only reads with exact TCR constant sequence were kept, trimmed to 150 nt, and grouped by their 12-nt molecular barcodes. Within each barcode group, reads were sub-clustered at a 15% Levenshtein threshold, and quality-weighted consensus sequences were built per RNA molecule. Non-functional sequences were filtered out, along with any lower-count sequence sitting one edit away from another sequence. Based on fitting two negative binomial distributions, any barcode sub-cluster with under 20% of the maximum read count was discarded. TCRdb reworked the public reads: Q25 trimming with fastp, MiXCR clone assembly, productive beta chains retained. Entries are consolidated by CDR3 protein sequence, retaining the most common genes and DNA. TCRdb, rather than the study authors, made the V and J calls. Counted in this sample were 85,000 to 100,000 distinct CDR3 sequences; 24% of them appeared once. The top ten clonotypes cover about 0.99% of the sample.

This clonotype was obtained from a human donor in good health. Some libraries in this study had Jurkat cell RNA spiked in. Sequencing was carried out using naive CD8+ T cells from blood, with Jurkat cell RNA spiked in. Per the publication, the cell subset or site label means: FACS-sorted CD8+CD4-CCR7+CD45RA+ naive T cells. The receptor chain draws on TRBV12-3 or TRBV12-4 and TRBJ2-1, with TRBD1 as a weak D call on 5 bases. The CDR3 region: CASSLWGNAQFF. The nucleotide sequence is TGTGCCAGCAGTTTATGGGGCAATGCGCAGTTCTTC.